This T cell receptor (beta chain) was identified in a study of post-analysis software for immune sequencing data. Study-wide points: The normalized Chao1 diversity of multiple sclerosis patients was significantly lower than that of controls.

The library was made from cDNA and included unique molecular identifiers. Via MiXCR, TCRdb re-called the PCR reads, giving one row per CDR3 protein. The sample includes some 450,000 distinct CDR3 sequences, roughly 45% of them seen just once. In this sample, this clonotype turned up a few times. Its antigen remains unidentified. The clonotype was recovered from a girl aged 5 to 17 with multiple sclerosis. The source material was blood.

CDR3 loop: CASSYIGYNQPQHF. The CDR3 bases are TGTGCCAGCAGTTACATAGGGTACAATCAGCCCCAGCATTTT. The V gene is TRBV6-5, the J gene TRBJ1-5; D unclear. Germline assignment: CDR1 MNHEY and CDR2 SVGAGI. Trimming shortened V by 2 bases and J by 3 bases, and 8 bases separated the two germline ends. The CDR3 runs to 14 residues.